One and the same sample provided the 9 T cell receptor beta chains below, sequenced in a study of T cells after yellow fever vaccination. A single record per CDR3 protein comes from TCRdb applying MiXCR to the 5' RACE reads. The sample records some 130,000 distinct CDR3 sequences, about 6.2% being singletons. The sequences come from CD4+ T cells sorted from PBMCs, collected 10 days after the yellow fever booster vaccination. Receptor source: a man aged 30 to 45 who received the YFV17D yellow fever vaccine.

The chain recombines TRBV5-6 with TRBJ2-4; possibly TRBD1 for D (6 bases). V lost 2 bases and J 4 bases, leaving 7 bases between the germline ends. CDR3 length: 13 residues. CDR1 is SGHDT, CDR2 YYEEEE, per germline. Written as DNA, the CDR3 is TGTGCCAGCAGCTTAACAGGGAAAAACATTCAGTACTTC. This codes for CASSLTGKNIQYF. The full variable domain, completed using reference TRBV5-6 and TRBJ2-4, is DAGVTQSPTHLIKTRGQQVTLRCSPKSGHDTVSWYQQALGQGPQFIFQYYEEEERQRGNFPDRFSGHQFPNYSSELNVNALLLGDSALYLCASSLTGKNIQYFGAGTRLSVL.

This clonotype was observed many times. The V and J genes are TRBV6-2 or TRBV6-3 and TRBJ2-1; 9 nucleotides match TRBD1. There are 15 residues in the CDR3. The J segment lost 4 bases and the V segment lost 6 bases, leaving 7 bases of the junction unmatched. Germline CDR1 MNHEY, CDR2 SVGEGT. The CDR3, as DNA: TGTGCCAGCAGACAACAGGGGGCGCAGTACAATGAGCAGTTCTTC. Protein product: CASRQQGAQYNEQFF.

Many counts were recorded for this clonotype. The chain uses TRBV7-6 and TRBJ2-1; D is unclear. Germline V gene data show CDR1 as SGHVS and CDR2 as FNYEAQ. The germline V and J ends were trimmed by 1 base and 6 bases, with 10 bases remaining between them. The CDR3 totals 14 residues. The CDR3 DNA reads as TGTGCCAGCAGCTTAGTCAAATATGGCAATGAGCAGTTCTTC. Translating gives CASSLVKYGNEQFF.

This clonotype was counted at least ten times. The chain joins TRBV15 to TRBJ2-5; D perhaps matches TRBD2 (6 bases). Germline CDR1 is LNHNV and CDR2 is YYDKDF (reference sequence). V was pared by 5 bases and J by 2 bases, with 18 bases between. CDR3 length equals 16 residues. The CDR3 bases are TGTGCCACCAGCGGGAGACTAGTCGCGGCGCAAGAGACCCAGTACTTC. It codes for CATSGRLVAAQETQYF.

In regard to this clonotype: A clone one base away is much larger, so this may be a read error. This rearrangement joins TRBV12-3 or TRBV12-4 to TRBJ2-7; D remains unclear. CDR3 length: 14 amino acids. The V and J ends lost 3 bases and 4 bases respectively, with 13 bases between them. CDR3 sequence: CASSFKGRSYEQYF. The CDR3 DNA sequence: TGTGCCAGCAGTTTTAAGGGTAGGAGTTACGAGCAGTACTTC.

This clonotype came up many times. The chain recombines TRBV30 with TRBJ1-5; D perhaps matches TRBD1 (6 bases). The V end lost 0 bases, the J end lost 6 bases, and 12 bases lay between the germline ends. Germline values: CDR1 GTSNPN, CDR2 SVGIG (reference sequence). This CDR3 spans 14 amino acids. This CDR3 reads CAWSVRGRGQPQHF. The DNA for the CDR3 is TGTGCCTGGAGTGTCAGGGGAAGAGGTCAGCCCCAGCATTTT.

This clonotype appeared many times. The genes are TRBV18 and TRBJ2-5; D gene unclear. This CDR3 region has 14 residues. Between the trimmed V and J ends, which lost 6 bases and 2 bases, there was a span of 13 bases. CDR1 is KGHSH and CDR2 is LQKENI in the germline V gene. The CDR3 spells CASSRDNRQETQYF. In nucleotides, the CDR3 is TGTGCCAGCTCGCGAGATAACCGACAAGAGACCCAGTACTTC. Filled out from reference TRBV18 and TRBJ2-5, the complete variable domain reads NAGVMQNPRHLVRRRGQEARLRCSPMKGHSHVYWYRQLPEEGLKFMVYLQKENIIDESGMPKERFSAEFPKEGPSILRIQQVVRGDSAAYFCASSRDNRQETQYFGPGTRLLVL.

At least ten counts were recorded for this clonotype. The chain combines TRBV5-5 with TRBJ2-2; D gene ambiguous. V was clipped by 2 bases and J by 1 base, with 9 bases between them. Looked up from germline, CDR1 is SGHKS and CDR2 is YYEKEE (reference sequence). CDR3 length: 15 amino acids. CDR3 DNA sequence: TGTGCCAGCAGCTTCAGAATCTTGAACACCGGGGAGCTGTTTTTT. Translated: CASSFRILNTGELFF.

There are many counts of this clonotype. CDR3 bases: TGCAGCGTTGTTACAGGGGGAAGCTACAATGAGCAGTTCTTC. Protein: CSVVTGGSYNEQFF. The chain is built from TRBV29-1 and TRBJ2-1; 8 bases match TRBD1. Germline V gene sequence: CDR1 SQVTM, CDR2 ANQGSEA. The CDR3 runs 14 residues. V gave up 4 bases and J gave up 3 bases; unmatched junction bases: 5.